Given below is one T cell receptor (beta chain) in context. This record belongs to a study of blood T cells in healthy people across ages. Primers used in a second PCR of roughly 7 to 12 cycles were a sample-barcoded 5' primer and a J-beta primer mix. TCRdb reprocessed the 5' RACE reads with MiXCR, giving one entry per CDR3 protein. There are about 630,000 distinct CDR3 sequences in the sample; under 25% occur only once, and approximately 3.6% lies in the top ten. Per the germline V gene, CDR1 is MNHEY and CDR2 is SVGEGT. CDR3 length: 15 residues. Trimming took 6 bases from V and 2 from J; bases not matched to a gene: 6.

This chain joins TRBV6-2 or TRBV6-3 and TRBJ1-5, with 8 bases that match TRBD1. Input material: blood. The TCR originated in a man aged 70-80 years in good health. In nucleotides, the CDR3 is TGTGCCAGCAGACGACAGGGGAATGGCAATCAGCCCCAGCATTTT. As protein: CASRRQGNGNQPQHF.